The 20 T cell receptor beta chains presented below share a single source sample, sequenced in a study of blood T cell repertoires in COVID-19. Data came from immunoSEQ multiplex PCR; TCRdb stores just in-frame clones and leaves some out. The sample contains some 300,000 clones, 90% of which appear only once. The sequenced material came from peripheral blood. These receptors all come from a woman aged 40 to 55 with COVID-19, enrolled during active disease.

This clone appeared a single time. The DNA of the CDR3 is TGTGCCAGAAGCTTGCGTCACCCCGGGAAGGACACTGAAGCTTTCTTT. The encoded protein is CARSLRHPGKDTEAFF. The J gene is TRBJ1-1, the V gene TRBV5-3; no definite D call. Being an ORF, TRBV5-3 has a function that is uncertain. V lost 1 base and J lost 3, with 16 bases in between. The CDR3 runs 16 residues.

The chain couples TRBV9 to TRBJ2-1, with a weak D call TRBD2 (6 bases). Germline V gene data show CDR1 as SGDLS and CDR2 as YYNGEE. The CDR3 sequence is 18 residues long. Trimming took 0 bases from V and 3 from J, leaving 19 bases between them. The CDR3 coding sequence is TGTGCCAGCAGCGTAGCCGGTATTAGCGGAGGATTCTACAATGAGCAGTTCTTC. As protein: CASSVAGISGGFYNEQFF.

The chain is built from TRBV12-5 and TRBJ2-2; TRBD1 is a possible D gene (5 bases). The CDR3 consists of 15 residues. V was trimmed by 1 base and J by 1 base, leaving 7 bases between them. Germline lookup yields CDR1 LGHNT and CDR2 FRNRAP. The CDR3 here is CASGLADRNTGELFF. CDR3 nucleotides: TGTGCTAGTGGTTTGGCCGACAGGAACACCGGGGAGCTGTTTTTT.

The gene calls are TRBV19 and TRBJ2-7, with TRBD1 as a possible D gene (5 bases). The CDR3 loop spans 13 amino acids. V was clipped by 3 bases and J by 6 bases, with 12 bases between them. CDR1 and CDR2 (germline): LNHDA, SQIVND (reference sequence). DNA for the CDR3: TGTGCCAGTAGTATGGTAAAAGGGGTCGAGCAGTACTTC. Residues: CASSMVKGVEQYF.

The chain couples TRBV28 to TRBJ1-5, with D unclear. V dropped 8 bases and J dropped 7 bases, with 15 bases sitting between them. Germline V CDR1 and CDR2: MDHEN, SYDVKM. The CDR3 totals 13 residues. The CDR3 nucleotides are TGTGCCAGCGGTCCGTTGCGGAGGCAGCCCCAGCATTTT. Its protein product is CASGPLRRQPQHF.

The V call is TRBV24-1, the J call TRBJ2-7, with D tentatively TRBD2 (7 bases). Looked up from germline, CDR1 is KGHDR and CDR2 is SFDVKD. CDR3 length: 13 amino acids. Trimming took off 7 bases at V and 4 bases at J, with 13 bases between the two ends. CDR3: CATRGGAIYEQYF. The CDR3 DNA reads TGTGCCACCAGGGGGGGGGCAATATACGAGCAGTACTTC.

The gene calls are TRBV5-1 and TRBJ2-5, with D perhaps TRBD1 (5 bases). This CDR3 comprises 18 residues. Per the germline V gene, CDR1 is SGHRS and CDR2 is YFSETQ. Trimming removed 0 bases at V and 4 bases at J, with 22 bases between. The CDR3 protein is CASSLALTGIQGRETQYF. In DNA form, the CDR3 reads TGCGCCAGCAGCTTGGCCTTAACAGGCATCCAGGGTAGAGAGACCCAGTACTTC. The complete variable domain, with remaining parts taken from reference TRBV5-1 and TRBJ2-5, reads KAGVTQTPRYLIKTRGQQVTLSCSPISGHRSVSWYQQTPGQGLQFLFEYFSETQRNKGNFPGRFSGRQFSNSRSEMNVSTLELGDSALYLCASSLALTGIQGRETQYFGPGTRLLVL.

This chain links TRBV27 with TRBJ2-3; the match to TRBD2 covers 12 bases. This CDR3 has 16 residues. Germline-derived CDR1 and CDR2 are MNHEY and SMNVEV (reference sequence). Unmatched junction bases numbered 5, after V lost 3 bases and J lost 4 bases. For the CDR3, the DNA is TGTGCCAGCAGTTTGCAACTAGCGGGAGGACCAGATACGCAGTATTTT. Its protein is CASSLQLAGGPDTQYF.

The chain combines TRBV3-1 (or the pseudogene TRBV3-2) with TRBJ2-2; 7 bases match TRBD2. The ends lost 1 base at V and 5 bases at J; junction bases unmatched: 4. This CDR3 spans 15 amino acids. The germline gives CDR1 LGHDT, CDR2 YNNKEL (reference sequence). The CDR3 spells CASSQVSSGTGELFF. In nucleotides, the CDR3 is TGTGCCAGCAGCCAAGTGTCTAGCGGTACCGGGGAGCTGTTTTTT.

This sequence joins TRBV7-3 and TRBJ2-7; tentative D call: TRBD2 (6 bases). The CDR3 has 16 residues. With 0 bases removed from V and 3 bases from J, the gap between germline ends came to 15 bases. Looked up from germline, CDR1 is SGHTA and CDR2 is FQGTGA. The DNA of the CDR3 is TGTGCCAGCAGCTTAACCCCAGCGGGCGTCGACTACGAGCAGTACTTC. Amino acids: CASSLTPAGVDYEQYF.

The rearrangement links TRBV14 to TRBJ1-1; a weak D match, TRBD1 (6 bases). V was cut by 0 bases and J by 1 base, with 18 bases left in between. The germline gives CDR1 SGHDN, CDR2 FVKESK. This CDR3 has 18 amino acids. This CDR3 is CASSQDRGEQGWNTEAFF. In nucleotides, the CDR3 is TGTGCCAGCAGCCAAGATCGGGGGGAACAGGGCTGGAACACTGAAGCTTTCTTT.

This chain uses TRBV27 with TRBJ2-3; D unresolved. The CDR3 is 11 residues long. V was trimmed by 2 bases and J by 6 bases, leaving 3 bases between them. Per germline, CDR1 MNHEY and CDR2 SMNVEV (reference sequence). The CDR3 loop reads CASSLADTQYF. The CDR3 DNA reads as TGTGCCAGCAGTTTAGCGGATACGCAGTATTTT.

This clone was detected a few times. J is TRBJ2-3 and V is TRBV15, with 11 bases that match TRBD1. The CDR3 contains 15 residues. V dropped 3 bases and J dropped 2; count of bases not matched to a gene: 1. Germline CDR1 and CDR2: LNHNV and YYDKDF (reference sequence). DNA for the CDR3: TGTGCCACCAGCAGCGGACAGGGGGCCACAGATACGCAGTATTTT. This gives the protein CATSSGQGATDTQYF.

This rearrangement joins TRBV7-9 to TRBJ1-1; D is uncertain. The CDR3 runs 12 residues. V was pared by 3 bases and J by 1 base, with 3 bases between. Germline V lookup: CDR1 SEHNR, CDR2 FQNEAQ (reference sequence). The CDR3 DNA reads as TGTGCCAGCAGCTTTCAGAACACTGAAGCTTTCTTT. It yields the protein CASSFQNTEAFF.

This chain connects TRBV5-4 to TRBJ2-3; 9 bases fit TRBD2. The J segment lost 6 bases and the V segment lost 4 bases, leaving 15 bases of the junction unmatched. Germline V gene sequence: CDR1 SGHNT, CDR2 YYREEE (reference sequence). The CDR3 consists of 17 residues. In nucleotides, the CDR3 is TGTGCCAGCAGCCCTGGCGCGGCGGGAGGGCCCTCGGATACGCAGTATTTT. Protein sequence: CASSPGAAGGPSDTQYF. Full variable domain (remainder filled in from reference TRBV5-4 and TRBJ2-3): ETGVTQSPTHLIKTRGQQVTLRCSSQSGHNTVSWYQQALGQGPQFIFQYYREEENGRGNFPPRFSGLQFPNYSSELNVNALELDDSALYLCASSPGAAGGPSDTQYFGPGTRLTVL.

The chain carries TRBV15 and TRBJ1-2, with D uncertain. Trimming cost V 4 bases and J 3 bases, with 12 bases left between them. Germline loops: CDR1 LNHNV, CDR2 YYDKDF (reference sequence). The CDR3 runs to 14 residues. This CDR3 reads CATSKIREDYGYTF. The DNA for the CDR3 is TGTGCCACCAGCAAAATTAGGGAGGACTATGGCTACACCTTC.

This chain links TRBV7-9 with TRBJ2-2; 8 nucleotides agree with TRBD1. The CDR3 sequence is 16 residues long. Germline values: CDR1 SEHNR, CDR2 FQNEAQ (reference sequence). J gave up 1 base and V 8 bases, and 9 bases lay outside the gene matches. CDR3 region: CASQHWTGMNTGELFF. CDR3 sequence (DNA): TGTGCCAGCCAACACTGGACAGGGATGAACACCGGGGAGCTGTTTTTT.

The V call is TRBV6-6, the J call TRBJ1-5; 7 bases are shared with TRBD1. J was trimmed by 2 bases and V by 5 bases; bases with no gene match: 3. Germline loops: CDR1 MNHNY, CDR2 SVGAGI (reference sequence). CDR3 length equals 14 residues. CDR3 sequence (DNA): TGTGCCAGCAGTAAGCAGGGGGGCAATCAGCCCCAGCATTTT. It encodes CASSKQGGNQPQHF.

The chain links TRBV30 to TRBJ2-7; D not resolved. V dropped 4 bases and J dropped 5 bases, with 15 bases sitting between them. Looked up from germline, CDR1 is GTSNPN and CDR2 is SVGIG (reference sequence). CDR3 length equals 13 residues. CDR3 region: CAWISGFSNEQYF. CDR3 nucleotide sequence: TGTGCCTGGATATCCGGGTTCTCGAACGAGCAGTACTTC.

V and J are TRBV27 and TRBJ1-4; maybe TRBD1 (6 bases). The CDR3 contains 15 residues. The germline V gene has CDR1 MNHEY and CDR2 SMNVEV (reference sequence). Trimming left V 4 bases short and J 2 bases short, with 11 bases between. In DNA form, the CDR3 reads TGTGCCAGCAGTTCTTTAAGGGGGACTAATGAAAAACTGTTTTTT. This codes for CASSSLRGTNEKLFF.